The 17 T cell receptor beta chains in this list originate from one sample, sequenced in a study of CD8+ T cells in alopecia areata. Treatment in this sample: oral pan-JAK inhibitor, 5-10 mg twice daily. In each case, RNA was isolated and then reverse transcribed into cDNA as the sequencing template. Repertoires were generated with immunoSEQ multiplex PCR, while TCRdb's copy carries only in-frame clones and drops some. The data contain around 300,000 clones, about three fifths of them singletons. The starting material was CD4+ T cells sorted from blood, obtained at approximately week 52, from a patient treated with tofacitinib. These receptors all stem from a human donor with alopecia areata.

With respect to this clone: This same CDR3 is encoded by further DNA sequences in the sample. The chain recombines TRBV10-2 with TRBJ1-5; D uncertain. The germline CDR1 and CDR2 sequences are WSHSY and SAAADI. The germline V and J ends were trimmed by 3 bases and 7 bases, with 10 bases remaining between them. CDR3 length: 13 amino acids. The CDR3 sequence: CASSDSRSQPQHF. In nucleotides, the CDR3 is TGCGCCAGCAGTGATAGCAGGTCCCAGCCCCAGCATTTT.

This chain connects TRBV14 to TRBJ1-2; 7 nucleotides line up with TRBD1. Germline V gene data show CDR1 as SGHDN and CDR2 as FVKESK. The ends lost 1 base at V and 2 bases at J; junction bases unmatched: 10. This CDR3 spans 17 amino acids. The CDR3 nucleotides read TGTGCCAGCAGCCAAGGGTGGGGACAGACTGGAAACTATGGCTACACCTTC. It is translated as CASSQGWGQTGNYGYTF.

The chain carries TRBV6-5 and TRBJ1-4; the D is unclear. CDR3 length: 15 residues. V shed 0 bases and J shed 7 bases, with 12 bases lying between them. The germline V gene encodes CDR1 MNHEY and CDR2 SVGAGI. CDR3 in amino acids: CASSYSQRGGEKLFF. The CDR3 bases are TGTGCCAGCAGTTACTCTCAGAGAGGAGGTGAAAAACTGTTTTTT.

The DNA of the CDR3 is TGTGCCAGCAGCTTAGCCCGACGCGAAGCTTTCTTT. Residues: CASSLARREAFF. The chain has TRBV7-2 and TRBJ1-1; no firm D call. The V and J ends lost 0 bases and 8 bases respectively, with 7 bases between them. The V gene's germline CDR1 is SGHTA and CDR2 FQGNSA. This CDR3 region has 12 residues.

The CDR3 nucleotides read TGTGCCAGCAGCATCCGGGGGGTAAGGAGGTACGAGCAGTACTTC. Translating it yields CASSIRGVRRYEQYF. The chain has TRBV11-1 and TRBJ2-7; 7 nucleotides align to TRBD2. Germline-derived CDR1 and CDR2 are SGHAT and FQDESV (reference sequence). J was trimmed by 4 bases and V by 5 bases; bases with no gene match: 11. The CDR3 is 15 amino acids.

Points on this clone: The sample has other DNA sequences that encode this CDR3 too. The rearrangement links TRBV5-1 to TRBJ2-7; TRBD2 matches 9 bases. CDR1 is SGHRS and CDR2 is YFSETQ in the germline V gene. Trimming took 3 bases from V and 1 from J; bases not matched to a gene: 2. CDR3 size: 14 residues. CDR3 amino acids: CASSSSGGSYEQYF. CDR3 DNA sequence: TGCGCCAGCAGCTCCAGCGGGGGGTCCTACGAGCAGTACTTC.

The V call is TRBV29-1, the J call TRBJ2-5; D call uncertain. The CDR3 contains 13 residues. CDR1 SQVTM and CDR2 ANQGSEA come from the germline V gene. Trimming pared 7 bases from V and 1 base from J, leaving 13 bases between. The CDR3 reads CSAPDGSQETQYF. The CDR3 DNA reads TGCAGCGCCCCGGACGGATCCCAAGAGACCCAGTACTTC.

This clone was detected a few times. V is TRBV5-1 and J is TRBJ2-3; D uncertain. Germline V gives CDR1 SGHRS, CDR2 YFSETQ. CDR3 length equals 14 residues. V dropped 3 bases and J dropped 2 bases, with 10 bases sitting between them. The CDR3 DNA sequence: TGCGCCAGCAGCTACAACCAATTCACAGATACGCAGTATTTT. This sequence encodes CASSYNQFTDTQYF.

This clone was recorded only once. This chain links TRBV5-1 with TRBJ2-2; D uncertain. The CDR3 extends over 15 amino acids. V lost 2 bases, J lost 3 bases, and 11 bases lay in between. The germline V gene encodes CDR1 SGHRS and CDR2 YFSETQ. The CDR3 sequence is CASSFRGPYTGELFF. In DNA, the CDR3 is TGCGCCAGCAGCTTCCGAGGACCCTACACCGGGGAGCTGTTTTTT.

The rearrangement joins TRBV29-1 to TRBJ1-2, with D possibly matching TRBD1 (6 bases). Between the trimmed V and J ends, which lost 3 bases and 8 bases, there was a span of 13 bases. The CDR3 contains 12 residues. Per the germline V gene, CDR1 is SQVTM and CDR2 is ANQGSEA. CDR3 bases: TGCAGCGTTGACCCAGGGGTCGGCGGCTACACCTTC. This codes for CSVDPGVGGYTF.

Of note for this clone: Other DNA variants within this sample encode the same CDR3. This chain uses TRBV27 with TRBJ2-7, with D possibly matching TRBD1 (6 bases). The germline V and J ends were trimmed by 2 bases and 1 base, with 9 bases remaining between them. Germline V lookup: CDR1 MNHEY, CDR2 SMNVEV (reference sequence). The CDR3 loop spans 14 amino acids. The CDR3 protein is CASSLGQGSYEQYF. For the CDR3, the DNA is TGTGCCAGCAGTTTAGGGCAGGGGTCCTACGAGCAGTACTTC.

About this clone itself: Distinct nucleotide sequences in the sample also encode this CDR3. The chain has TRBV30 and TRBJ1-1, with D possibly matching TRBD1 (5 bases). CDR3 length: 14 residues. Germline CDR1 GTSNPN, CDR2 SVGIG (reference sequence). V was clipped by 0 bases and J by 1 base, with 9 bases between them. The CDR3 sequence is CAWSVGRRNTEAFF. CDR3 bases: TGTGCCTGGAGTGTGGGACGGAGGAACACTGAAGCTTTCTTT.

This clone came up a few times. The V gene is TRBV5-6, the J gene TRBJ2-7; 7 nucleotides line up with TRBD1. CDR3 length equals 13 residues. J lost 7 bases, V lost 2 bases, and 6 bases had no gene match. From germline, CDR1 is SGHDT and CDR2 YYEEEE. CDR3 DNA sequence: TGTGCCAGCAGCTTTACAGGGGTGGGAGAGCAGTACTTC. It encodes CASSFTGVGEQYF.

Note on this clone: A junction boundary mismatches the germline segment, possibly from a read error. CDR3 sequence reads: CATSQDWGYGYTF. The CDR3 coding sequence is TGTGCCACCAGCCAGGACTGGGGCTATGGCTACACCTTC. The chain recombines TRBV7-9 with TRBJ1-2; D gene ambiguous. The CDR3 is made up of 13 amino acids. The germline V gene has CDR1 SEHNR and CDR2 FQNEAQ (reference sequence).

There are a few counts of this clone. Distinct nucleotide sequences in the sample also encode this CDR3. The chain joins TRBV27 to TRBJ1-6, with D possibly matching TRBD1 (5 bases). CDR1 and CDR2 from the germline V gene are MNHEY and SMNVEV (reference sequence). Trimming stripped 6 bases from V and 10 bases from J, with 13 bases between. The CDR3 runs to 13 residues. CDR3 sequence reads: CASSLQGNSPLHF. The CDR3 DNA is TGTGCCAGCAGCCTTCAGGGTAACTCACCCCTCCACTTT.

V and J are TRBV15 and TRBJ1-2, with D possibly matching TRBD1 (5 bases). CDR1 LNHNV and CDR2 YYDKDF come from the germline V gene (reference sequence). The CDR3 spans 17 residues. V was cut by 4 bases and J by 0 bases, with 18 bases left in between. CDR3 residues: CATSIGIGTGTNYGYTF. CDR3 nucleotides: TGTGCCACCAGCATAGGGATCGGGACGGGGACTAACTATGGCTACACCTTC.

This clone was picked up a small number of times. The CDR3 sequence: CSVGDTAYGYTF. The CDR3 nucleotides read TGCAGCGTCGGGGACACCGCATATGGCTACACCTTC. This rearrangement joins TRBV29-1 to TRBJ1-2, with D possibly being TRBD1 (6 bases). Germline V gene data show CDR1 as SQVTM and CDR2 as ANQGSEA. V dropped 6 bases and J dropped 5 bases, with 13 bases sitting between them. The CDR3 totals 12 residues.